This TCR beta chain was retrieved from a study of blood T cells in healthy people across ages. V was clipped by 5 bases and J by 4 bases; unmatched bases: 16. CDR1 and CDR2 (germline): MGHDK, SYGVNS. CDR3 length: 18 amino acids. The authors ran a second PCR of about 7 to 11 cycles using a sample-barcoded 5' primer and a J-beta primer mix. Using its own MiXCR run on the 5' RACE reads, TCRdb lists one record per CDR3 protein. Among 550,000 to 650,000 distinct CDR3 sequences listed, about 27% were seen once. As to this clonotype: Its antigen is still unknown.

Overall study findings and caveats: TCR beta diversity correlated strongly with naive T cell percentage. Per million T cells, the diversity of TCR beta decreased roughly linearly as age advanced.

The data also belong to a second study, concerning T cells of mothers and their children. As that study records: Inherited differences only slightly affect thymic shaping of TCR recombination output. At a sensitivity of around 100 clones per million clonotypes, no persistent microchimeric T cell clones appeared.

The gene calls are TRBV25-1 and TRBJ2-3; 9 bases map to TRBD1. The sequenced material came from blood. This TCR derives from a boy between 2 and 15 years old in good health. The CDR3 protein is CASSPGQGKSLHPDTQYF. The CDR3, as DNA: TGTGCCAGCAGTCCGGGACAGGGCAAATCACTCCATCCAGATACGCAGTATTTT.